This T cell receptor (beta chain) was obtained from a study of cytomegalovirus exposure and HLA in healthy donors. Study results and limitations: Researchers counted around 150 TCR beta chains as cytomegalovirus-associated. Subsequent analysis of the 110 or so validation repertoires found a tendency for first-cohort TCR clusters to co-occur. As confirmed in vitro, three CMV-associated chains were specific for CMV antigens.

Looked up from germline, CDR1 is SGHTA and CDR2 is FQGNSA. This CDR3 spans 17 amino acids. V lost 2 bases to trimming and J lost 1 base; unmatched junction nucleotides: 8. With respect to this clone: Its specificity is not known.

Assay: immunoSEQ multiplex PCR; the TCRdb copy retains only in-frame clones and omits some. Of approximately 82,000 clones in the sample, 95% were seen once. Sequencing used PBMCs. The rearrangement joins TRBV7-2 to TRBJ2-3, with 8 bases identical to TRBD2. The receptor was derived from a woman aged 18 to 35 in good health and CMV-seronegative. The CDR3 coding sequence is TGTGCCAGCAGCTTATGGGGACTAGGGAGAGGCACAGATACGCAGTATTTT. Protein: CASSLWGLGRGTDTQYF.